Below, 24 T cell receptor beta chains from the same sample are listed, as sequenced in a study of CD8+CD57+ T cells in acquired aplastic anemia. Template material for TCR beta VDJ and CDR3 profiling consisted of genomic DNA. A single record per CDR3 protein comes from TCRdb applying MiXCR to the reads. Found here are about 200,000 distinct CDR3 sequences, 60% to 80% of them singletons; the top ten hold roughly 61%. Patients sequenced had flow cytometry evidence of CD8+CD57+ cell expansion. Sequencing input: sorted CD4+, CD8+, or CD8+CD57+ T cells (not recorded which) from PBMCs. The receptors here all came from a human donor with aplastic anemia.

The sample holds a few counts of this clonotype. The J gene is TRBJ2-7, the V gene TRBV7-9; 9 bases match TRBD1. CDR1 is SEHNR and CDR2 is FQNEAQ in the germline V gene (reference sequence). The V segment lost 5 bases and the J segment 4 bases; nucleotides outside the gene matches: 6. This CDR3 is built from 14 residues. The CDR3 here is CASSQGQGFYEQYF. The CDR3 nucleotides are TGTGCCAGCAGCCAGGGACAGGGTTTTTACGAGCAGTACTTC.

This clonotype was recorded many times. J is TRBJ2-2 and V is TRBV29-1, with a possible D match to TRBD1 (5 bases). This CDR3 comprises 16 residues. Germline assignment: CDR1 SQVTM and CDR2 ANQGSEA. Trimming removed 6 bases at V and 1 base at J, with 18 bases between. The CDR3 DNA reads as TGCAGCGTCTCACCACCTGGTCAGGGGAACACCGGGGAGCTGTTTTTT. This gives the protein CSVSPPGQGNTGELFF.

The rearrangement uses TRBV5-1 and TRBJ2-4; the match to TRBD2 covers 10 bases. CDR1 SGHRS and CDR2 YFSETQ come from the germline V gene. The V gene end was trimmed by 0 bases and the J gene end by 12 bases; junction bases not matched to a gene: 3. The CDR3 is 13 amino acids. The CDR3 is CASSLGLAGDQYF. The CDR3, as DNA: TGCGCCAGCAGCTTGGGGCTAGCGGGGGATCAGTACTTC.

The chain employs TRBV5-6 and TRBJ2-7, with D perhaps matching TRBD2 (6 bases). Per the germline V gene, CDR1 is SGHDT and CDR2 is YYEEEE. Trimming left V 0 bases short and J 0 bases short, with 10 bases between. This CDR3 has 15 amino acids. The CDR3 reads CASSLGGTPSYEQYF. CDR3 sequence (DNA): TGTGCCAGCAGCTTGGGGGGGACTCCCTCCTACGAGCAGTACTTC.

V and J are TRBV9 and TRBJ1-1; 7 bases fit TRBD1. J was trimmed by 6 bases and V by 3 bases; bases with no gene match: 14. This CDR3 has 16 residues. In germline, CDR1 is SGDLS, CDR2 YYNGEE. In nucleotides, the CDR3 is TGTGCCAGCAGCGCGCTCTTACAGGGGCTACAAGCTGAAGCTTTCTTT. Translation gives CASSALLQGLQAEAFF.

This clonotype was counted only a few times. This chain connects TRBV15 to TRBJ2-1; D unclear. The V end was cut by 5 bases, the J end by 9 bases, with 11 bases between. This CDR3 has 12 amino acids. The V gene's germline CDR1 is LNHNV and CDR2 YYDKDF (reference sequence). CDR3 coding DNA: TGTGCCACCAGCCCCGTTAAGGGTGAGCAGTTCTTC. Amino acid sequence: CATSPVKGEQFF.

CDR3 sequence: CASSWTVTDTQYF. The CDR3 DNA follows: TGTGCCAGTAGTTGGACCGTTACGGATACGCAGTATTTT. The chain uses TRBV19 and TRBJ2-3; D gene unclear. The germline V and J ends were trimmed by 5 bases and 6 bases, with 12 bases remaining between them. Germline V gene data show CDR1 as LNHDA and CDR2 as SQIVND (reference sequence). The CDR3 consists of 13 residues.

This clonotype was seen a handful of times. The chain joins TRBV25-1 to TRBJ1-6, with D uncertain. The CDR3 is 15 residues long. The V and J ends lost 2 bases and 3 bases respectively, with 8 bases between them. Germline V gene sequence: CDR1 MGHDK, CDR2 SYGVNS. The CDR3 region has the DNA TGTGCCAGCAGTGAAACCTCCGGCTATAATTCACCCCTCCACTTT. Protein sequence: CASSETSGYNSPLHF.

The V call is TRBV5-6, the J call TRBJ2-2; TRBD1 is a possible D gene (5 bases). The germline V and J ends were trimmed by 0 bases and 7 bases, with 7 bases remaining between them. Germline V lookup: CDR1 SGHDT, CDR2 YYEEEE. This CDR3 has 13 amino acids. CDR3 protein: CASSLGQGGELFF. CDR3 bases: TGTGCCAGCAGCTTGGGGCAGGGCGGGGAGCTGTTTTTT.

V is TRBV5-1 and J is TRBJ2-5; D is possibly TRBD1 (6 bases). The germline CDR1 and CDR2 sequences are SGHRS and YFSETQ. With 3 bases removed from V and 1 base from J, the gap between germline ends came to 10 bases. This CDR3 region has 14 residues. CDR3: CASSSGQSQETQYF. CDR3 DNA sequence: TGCGCCAGCAGCTCTGGACAGTCCCAAGAGACCCAGTACTTC.

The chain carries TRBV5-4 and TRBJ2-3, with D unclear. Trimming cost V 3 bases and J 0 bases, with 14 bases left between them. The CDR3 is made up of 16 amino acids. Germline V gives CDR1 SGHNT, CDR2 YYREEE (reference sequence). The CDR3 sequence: CASSYPRVPSTDTQYF. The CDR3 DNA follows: TGTGCCAGCAGCTATCCTAGGGTGCCTAGCACAGATACGCAGTATTTT.

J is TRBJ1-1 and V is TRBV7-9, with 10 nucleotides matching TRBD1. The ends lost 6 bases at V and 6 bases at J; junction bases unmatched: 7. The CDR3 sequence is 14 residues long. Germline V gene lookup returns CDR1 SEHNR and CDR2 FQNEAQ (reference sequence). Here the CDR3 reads CASSSGQGRSEAFF. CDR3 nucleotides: TGTGCCAGCAGTTCGGGACAGGGGAGGTCTGAAGCTTTCTTT.

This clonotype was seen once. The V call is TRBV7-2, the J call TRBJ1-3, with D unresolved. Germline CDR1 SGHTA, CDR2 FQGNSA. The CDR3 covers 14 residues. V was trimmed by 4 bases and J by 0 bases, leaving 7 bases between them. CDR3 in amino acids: CASSSPDSGNTIYF. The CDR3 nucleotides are TGTGCCAGCAGCTCCCCTGACTCTGGAAACACCATATATTTT.

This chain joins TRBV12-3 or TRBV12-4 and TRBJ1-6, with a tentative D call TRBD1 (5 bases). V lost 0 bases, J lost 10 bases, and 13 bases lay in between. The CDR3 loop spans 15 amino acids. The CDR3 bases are TGTGCCAGCAGTTTAGCAGGGGACCGTAACTCACCCCTCCACTTT. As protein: CASSLAGDRNSPLHF.

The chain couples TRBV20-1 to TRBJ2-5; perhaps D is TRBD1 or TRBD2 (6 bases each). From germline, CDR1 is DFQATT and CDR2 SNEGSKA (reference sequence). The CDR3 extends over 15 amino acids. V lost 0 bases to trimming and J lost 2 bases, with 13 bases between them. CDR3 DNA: TGCAGTGCTAGAGATAACAGGGAGGAACAAGAGACCCAGTACTTC. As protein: CSARDNREEQETQYF.

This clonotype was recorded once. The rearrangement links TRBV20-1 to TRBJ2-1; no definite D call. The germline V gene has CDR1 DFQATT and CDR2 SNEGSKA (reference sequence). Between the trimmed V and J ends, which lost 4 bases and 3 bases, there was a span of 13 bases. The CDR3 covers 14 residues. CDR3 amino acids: CSANPPGGYNEQFF. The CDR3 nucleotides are TGCAGTGCTAACCCCCCTGGCGGCTACAATGAGCAGTTCTTC.

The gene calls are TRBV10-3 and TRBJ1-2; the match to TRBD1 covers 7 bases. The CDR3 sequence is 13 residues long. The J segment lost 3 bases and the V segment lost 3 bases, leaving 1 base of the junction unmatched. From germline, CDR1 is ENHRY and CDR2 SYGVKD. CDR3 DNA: TGTGCCATCAGTGAAACAGGGGACTATGGCTACACCTTC. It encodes CAISETGDYGYTF.

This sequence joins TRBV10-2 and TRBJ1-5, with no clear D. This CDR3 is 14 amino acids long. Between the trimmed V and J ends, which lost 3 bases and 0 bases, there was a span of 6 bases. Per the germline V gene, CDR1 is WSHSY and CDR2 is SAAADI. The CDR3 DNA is TGCGCCAGCAGTGAAATGGGTAGCAATCAGCCCCAGCATTTT. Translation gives CASSEMGSNQPQHF.

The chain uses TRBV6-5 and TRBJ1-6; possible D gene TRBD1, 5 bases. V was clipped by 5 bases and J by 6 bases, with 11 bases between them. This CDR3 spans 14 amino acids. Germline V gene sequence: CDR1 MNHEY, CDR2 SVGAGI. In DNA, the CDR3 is TGTGCCAGCAGTCCGGGACCGTCTAATTCACCCCTCCACTTT. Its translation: CASSPGPSNSPLHF.

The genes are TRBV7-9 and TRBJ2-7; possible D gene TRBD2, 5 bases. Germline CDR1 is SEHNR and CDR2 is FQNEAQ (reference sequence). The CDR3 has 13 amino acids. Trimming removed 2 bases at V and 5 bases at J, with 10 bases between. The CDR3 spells CASSLRGRHEQYF. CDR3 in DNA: TGTGCCAGCAGCTTAAGAGGGAGACACGAGCAGTACTTC.

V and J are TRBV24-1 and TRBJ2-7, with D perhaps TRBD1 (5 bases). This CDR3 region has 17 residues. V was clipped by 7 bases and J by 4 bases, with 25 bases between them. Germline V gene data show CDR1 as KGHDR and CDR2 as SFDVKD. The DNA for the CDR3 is TGTGCCACCAGCAGCCCACAGACAGAATGGATGGGTTACGAGCAGTACTTC. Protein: CATSSPQTEWMGYEQYF.

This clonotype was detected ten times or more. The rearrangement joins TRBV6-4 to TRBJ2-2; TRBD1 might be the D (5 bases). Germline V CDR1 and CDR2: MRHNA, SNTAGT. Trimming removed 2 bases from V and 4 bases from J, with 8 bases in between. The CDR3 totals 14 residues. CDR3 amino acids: CASSDVGVTGELFF. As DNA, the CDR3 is TGTGCCAGCAGTGACGTAGGGGTCACCGGGGAGCTGTTTTTT.

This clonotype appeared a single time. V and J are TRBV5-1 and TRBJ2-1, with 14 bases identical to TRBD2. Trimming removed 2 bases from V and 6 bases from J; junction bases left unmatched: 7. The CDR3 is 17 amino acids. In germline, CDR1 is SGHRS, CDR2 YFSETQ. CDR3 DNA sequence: TGCGCCAGCAGCTTCGGACTAGCGGGAGGCAAGGGCAATGAGCAGTTCTTC. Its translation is CASSFGLAGGKGNEQFF.

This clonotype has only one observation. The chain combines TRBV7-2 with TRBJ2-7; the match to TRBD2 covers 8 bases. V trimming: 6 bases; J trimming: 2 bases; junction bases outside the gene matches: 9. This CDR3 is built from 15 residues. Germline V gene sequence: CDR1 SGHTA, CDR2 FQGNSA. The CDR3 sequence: CASRVTSGPTYEQYF. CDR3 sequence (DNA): TGTGCCAGCAGAGTTACTAGCGGCCCCACCTACGAGCAGTACTTC.